The clone carrying this T cell receptor beta chain turned up a few times. Antigen unknown. This specimen comes from a study of T cells in localized non-small cell lung cancer. General study findings and limits: Uninvolved adjacent lung had more T cell clonality than any other tissue, topping tumor. Across samples, adjacent lung featured a median 57 of the top 100 tumor clones.

This CDR3 is 14 amino acids long. Per germline, CDR1 MNHEY and CDR2 SVGAGI. Trimming shortened V by 2 bases and J by 9 bases, and 11 bases separated the two germline ends. Here immunoSEQ multiplex PCR was the method, and the copy in TCRdb shows in-frame clones only, minus some. Here the sample spans about 91,000 clones, roughly 87% being singletons. This material consisted of peripheral blood, taken before any cancer treatment. This chain links TRBV6-5 with TRBJ1-6; maybe TRBD1 (5 bases). The origin of this receptor is a man between 40 and 69 years old with stage I squamous cell lung carcinoma. In DNA, the CDR3 is TGTGCCAGCAGTTACCGCGTACAGGTTTCACCCCTCCACTTT. Protein product: CASSYRVQVSPLHF.